This is a list of T cell receptor beta chains from one sample in a study of shared clonotypes between healthy human individuals. Using immunoSEQ multiplex PCR, the repertoire was profiled, and TCRdb retains in-frame clones only, with some absent. The sample carries 2 million to 2.5 million clones, 90% to 97% recorded once. The specimen was naive CD4+ T cells sorted from blood. The receptors were sampled from a man between 18 and 29 years old in good health. Each CDR3 is given with its conserved first and last residue. The D gene is left open where the match is weak. The size field is filled for only some rows; it gives once, few, many or a size class.

clone_size	v_call	d_call	j_call	cdr3_nt	cdr3_aa
NA	TRBV19	TRBD1	TRBJ1-5	TGTGCCAGTAGTATAGCGGCAGGGGGCCAGCCCCAGCATTTT	CASSIAAGGQPQHF
NA	TRBV7-9	NA	TRBJ2-3	TGTGCCAGCAGCTTATTATCCGGGTCCTACACAGATACGCAGTATTTT	CASSLLSGSYTDTQYF
NA	TRBV28	NA	TRBJ2-1	TGTGCCAGCTTCTCACCTGGAGGCGGGGTGAATGAGCAGTTCTTC	CASFSPGGGVNEQFF
NA	TRBV30	NA	TRBJ2-5	TGTGCCTCCGGGACTCAGTACCAAGAGACCCAGTACTTC	CASGTQYQETQYF
NA	TRBV7-2	NA	TRBJ2-7	TGTGCCAGCAGCTTAGGTCTAGGGGGAGGGAGCTCCTACGAGCAGTACTTC	CASSLGLGGGSSYEQYF
few	TRBV6-1	TRBD1	TRBJ1-6	TGTGCCAGCCTCGGGACAGGGAACAATTCACCCCTCCACTTT	CASLGTGNNSPLHF
NA	TRBV6-5	NA	TRBJ2-2	TGTGCCAGCGGACGGACGAACACCGGGGAGCTGTTTTTT	CASGRTNTGELFF
NA	TRBV29-1	TRBD2	TRBJ2-5	TGCAGCTTCGGGAGGCCGGGGGAGACCCAGTACTTC	CSFGRPGETQYF
NA	TRBV5-4	TRBD1	TRBJ1-1	TGTGCTTTCTCGGCGGGACAGCGGTTAGGCGACACTGAAGCTTTCTTT	CAFSAGQRLGDTEAFF
NA	TRBV10-3	NA	TRBJ1-2	TGTGCCATCAGTGAGTCGAGCCGGGGGGCGGACTATGGCTACACCTTC	CAISESSRGADYGYTF
NA	TRBV5-1	TRBD1	TRBJ2-1	TGCGCCAGCAGCTTGGCCCAGGGGGCCTGGGGTGAGCAGTTCTTC	CASSLAQGAWGEQFF
once	TRBV2	NA	TRBJ2-2	TGTGCCAGCGAATACACCGGGGAGCTGTTTTTT	CASEYTGELFF
NA	TRBV11-2	TRBD2	TRBJ2-5	TGTGCCAGCAGCTACTGGACTAGCGGGAGTGGGACCCAGTACTTC	CASSYWTSGSGTQYF
once	TRBV7-2	NA	TRBJ1-5	TGTGCCAGCAGCCAAGATTATAGCAATCAGCCCCAGCATTTT	CASSQDYSNQPQHF
NA	TRBV28	TRBD1	TRBJ2-7	TGTGCCACCTTGGACAGGAGTTCCTACGAGCAGTACTTC	CATLDRSSYEQYF
NA	TRBV28	TRBD2	TRBJ2-1	TGTGCCAGCCTTTCTCGGACTAGCGTAATCGATGAGCAGTTCTTC	CASLSRTSVIDEQFF
once	TRBV7-2	TRBD2	TRBJ2-3	TGTGCCAGCAGCTTCCTATCGGGTAGCGGGAGGGCCGGAGATACGCAGTATTTT	CASSFLSGSGRAGDTQYF
NA	TRBV6-5	NA	TRBJ2-1	TGTGCCAGCAGTTACGGGGGGGCCGGCTACAATGAGCAGTTCTTC	CASSYGGAGYNEQFF
NA	TRBV27	NA	TRBJ2-7	TGTGCCAGCAGTTTCCTCATAAAAGGCGAGCAGTACTTC	CASSFLIKGEQYF
NA	TRBV9	NA	TRBJ1-1	TGTGCCAGCAGCGTTGATGGGGCGAACACTGAAGCTTTCTTT	CASSVDGANTEAFF
NA	TRBV6-5	TRBD1	TRBJ2-1	TGTGCCAGCAGCCGCCTAAGACAGGGACAGCAGTTCTTC	CASSRLRQGQQFF
NA	TRBV28	NA	TRBJ1-5	TGTGCCAGCAGTCCCCTGGGGAGCAATCAGCCCCAGCATTTT	CASSPLGSNQPQHF
NA	TRBV6-1	TRBD1	TRBJ1-2	TGTGCCAGCACCCTATGGACAGGGATCCATGGCTACACCTTC	CASTLWTGIHGYTF
NA	TRBV6-5	NA	TRBJ1-6	TGTGCCAGCAGTTACCTGCGTAATTCACCCCTCCACTTT	CASSYLRNSPLHF
once	TRBV27	NA	TRBJ2-7	TGTGCCAGCAGGGGATGGGCCGACTCCTACGAGCAGTACTTC	CASRGWADSYEQYF
NA	TRBV25-1	NA	TRBJ1-1	TGTGCCAGCAGCCCGGGAGGAATGATCCTGAACACTGAAGCTTTCTTT	CASSPGGMILNTEAFF
NA	TRBV6-6	TRBD1	TRBJ1-6	TGTGCCAGCAGCCCTCAGGGACAGGCAAATTCACCCCTCCACTTT	CASSPQGQANSPLHF
once	TRBV15	TRBD2	TRBJ2-7	TGTGCCACCAAAGGGTTTGGACTAGCGGGGTCCTACGAGCAGTACTTC	CATKGFGLAGSYEQYF
NA	TRBV10-3	NA	TRBJ2-1	TGTGCCATCAGTGACCCAATCTATAGCGGACTCAGAGAGAGAAATGAGCAGTTCTTC	CAISDPIYSGLRERNEQFF
once	TRBV7-2	NA	TRBJ2-5	TGTGCCAGCAGCTTAGAGAAGGGGACCCAGTACTTC	CASSLEKGTQYF
NA	TRBV29-1	NA	TRBJ2-4	TGCAGCGTTGAGTTCCCCAAAAACATTCAGTACTTC	CSVEFPKNIQYF
NA	TRBV5-5	NA	TRBJ2-7	TGTGCCAGCAGCCAAAGGACGGCCTTGAGCGAGCAGTACTTC	CASSQRTALSEQYF
NA	TRBV5-1	TRBD1	TRBJ2-4	TGCGCCAGCAGCTTAGGACAGGGGCTAGCCAAAAACATTCAGTACTTC	CASSLGQGLAKNIQYF
NA	TRBV2	NA	TRBJ1-5	TGTGCCAGCAGTGACGGTACAGGGTATCAGCCCCAGCATTTT	CASSDGTGYQPQHF
NA	TRBV14	NA	TRBJ1-6	TGTGCCAGCAGCCCCAGAGATGGGGGTAATTCACCCCTCCACTTT	CASSPRDGGNSPLHF